Below are 7 T cell receptor beta chains sequenced from a single sample in a study of T-cell memory formation after mild COVID-19. TCRdb itself ran the 5' RACE reads through MiXCR, one entry per CDR3 protein. The data contain about 340,000 distinct CDR3 sequences, under 25% of them singletons. The specimen was PBMCs or a T cell subset sorted from them (not recorded which). The receptor source for this set is a man in his late teens or twenties who had mild COVID-19 (a few samples of this study predate the infection). Cell type and time point are not known.

The rearrangement uses TRBV12-3 or TRBV12-4 and TRBJ1-6; perhaps TRBD1 as D (6 bases). The CDR3 loop spans 14 amino acids. Trimming took off 6 bases at V and 7 bases at J, with 13 bases between the two ends. For the CDR3, the DNA is TGTGCCAGCAGGGAACAGGGAGGCAATTCACCCCTCCACTTT. Residues: CASREQGGNSPLHF.

This clonotype has a handful of counts. This chain links TRBV5-1 with TRBJ1-2, with a possible D match to TRBD1 (5 bases). With 1 base removed from V and 5 bases from J, the gap between germline ends came to 21 bases. Germline-derived CDR1 and CDR2 are SGHRS and YFSETQ. The CDR3 is made up of 17 amino acids. The CDR3 loop is CASSLRGGLSSDYGYTF. As DNA, the CDR3 is TGCGCCAGCAGCTTGAGGGGCGGTCTCAGCAGCGATTATGGCTACACCTTC.

This sequence joins TRBV7-9 and TRBJ1-2, with 8 bases that match TRBD1. Germline lookup yields CDR1 SEHNR and CDR2 FQNEAQ (reference sequence). This CDR3 has 15 amino acids. Trimming took 0 bases from V and 4 from J; bases not matched to a gene: 4. The CDR3: CASSLARGLGYGYTF. The CDR3, as DNA: TGTGCCAGCAGCTTAGCCAGGGGGCTCGGCTATGGCTACACCTTC.

This clonotype came up many times. This chain links TRBV5-1 with TRBJ1-1; TRBD1 agrees at 8 bases. The trim removed 2 bases at V and 5 bases at J, leaving 5 bases unmatched. This CDR3 contains 14 residues. Germline V gene data show CDR1 as SGHRS and CDR2 as YFSETQ. The DNA of the CDR3 is TGCGCCAGCAGCTTTATGACAGGGGCTACTGAAGCTTTCTTT. This translates into CASSFMTGATEAFF. Filled out from reference TRBV5-1 and TRBJ1-1, the complete variable domain reads KAGVTQTPRYLIKTRGQQVTLSCSPISGHRSVSWYQQTPGQGLQFLFEYFSETQRNKGNFPGRFSGRQFSNSRSEMNVSTLELGDSALYLCASSFMTGATEAFFGQGTRLTVV.

This clonotype has a handful of counts. The chain uses TRBV6-5 and TRBJ1-4; D is uncertain. Trimming pared 6 bases from V and 12 bases from J, leaving 17 bases between. The CDR3 consists of 13 residues. Germline CDR1 reads MNHEY; CDR2 reads SVGAGI. The CDR3 is CASSHNSGMELFF. The DNA for the CDR3 is TGTGCCAGCAGCCACAATTCGGGCATGGAACTGTTTTTT.

V usage is TRBV7-2 and J usage is TRBJ1-1; D is perhaps TRBD1 (5 bases). CDR1 and CDR2 from the germline V gene are SGHTA and FQGNSA. Trimming stripped 4 bases from V and 1 base from J, with 10 bases between. This CDR3 region has 14 residues. CDR3 coding DNA: TGTGCCAGCAGCTCACAGAGGGGGAACACTGAAGCTTTCTTT. Its translation is CASSSQRGNTEAFF.

This clonotype was found a few times. The rearrangement links TRBV9 to TRBJ2-3; TRBD2 agrees at 8 bases. The CDR3 is 16 residues long. Germline assignment: CDR1 SGDLS and CDR2 YYNGEE. V trimming: 6 bases; J trimming: 7 bases; junction bases outside the gene matches: 16. The CDR3 region is CASTPRGGLGGNTQYF. CDR3 bases: TGTGCCAGCACCCCCCGGGGGGGACTAGGGGGAAATACGCAGTATTTT.